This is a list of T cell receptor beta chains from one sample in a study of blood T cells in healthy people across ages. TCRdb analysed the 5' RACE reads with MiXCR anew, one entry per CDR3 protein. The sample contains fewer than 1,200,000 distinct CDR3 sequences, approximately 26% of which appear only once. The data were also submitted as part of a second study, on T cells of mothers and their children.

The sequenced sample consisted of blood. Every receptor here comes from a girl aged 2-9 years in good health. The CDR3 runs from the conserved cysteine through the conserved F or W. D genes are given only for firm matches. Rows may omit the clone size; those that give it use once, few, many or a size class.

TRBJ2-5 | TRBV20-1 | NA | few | TGCAGTGCTCCCATTCCAGGGGGGCTTGTGGAGACCCAGTACTTC | CSAPIPGGLVETQYF
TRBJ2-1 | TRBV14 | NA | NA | TGTGCCAGCAGCCAAGCCAGGACTACATACAATGAGCAGTTCTTC | CASSQARTTYNEQFF
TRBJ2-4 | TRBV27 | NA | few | TGTGCCAGCAAGTTTAAGGGGCAGAACATTCAGTACTTC | CASKFKGQNIQYF
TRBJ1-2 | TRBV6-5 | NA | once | TGTGCCAGCAGGCCCCCTTCTAATCGGTTGGGCTACACCTTC | CASRPPSNRLGYTF
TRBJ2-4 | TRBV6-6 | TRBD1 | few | TGTGCCAGCAGCGCCGGGACAGGGAACAAAAACATTCAGTACTTC | CASSAGTGNKNIQYF
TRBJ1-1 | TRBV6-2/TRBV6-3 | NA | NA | TGTGCCAGCAGTTATGTTTTATACGGGAACACTGAAGCTTTCTTT | CASSYVLYGNTEAFF
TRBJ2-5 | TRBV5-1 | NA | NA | NA | CASSLVGQGAPSGF
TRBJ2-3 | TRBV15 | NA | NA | TGTGCCACCAGCAGGGGCCCTAGGGCGGATACGCAGTATTTT | CATSRGPRADTQYF
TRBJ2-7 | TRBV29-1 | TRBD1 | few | TGCAGCGCCGAAACCCTACTAGACAGGGGGGTCTACGAGCAGTACTTC | CSAETLLDRGVYEQYF
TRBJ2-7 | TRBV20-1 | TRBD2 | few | TGCAGCGCCGTGGGGCGGGAGACGTCCTCCTACGAGCAGTACTTC | CSAVGRETSSYEQYF
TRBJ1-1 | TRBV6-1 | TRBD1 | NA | TGTGCCAGCAGTGCCCACTTAATCAGGGGGCTCCAGAAAGGAACTGAAGCTTTCTTT | CASSAHLIRGLQKGTEAFF
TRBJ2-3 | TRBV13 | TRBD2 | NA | TGTGCCAGCAGCTTCCGGGACTACCCCACAGATACGCAGTATTTT | CASSFRDYPTDTQYF
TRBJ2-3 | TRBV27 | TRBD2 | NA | TGTGCCAGCAGTTCCCCGGGACTAGCGGGGGCCCTGGATACGCAGTATTTT | CASSSPGLAGALDTQYF
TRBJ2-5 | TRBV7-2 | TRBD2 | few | TGTGCCAGCAGCTTAAACGGAATGAAGGGACTAGGAGAGACCCAGTACTTC | CASSLNGMKGLGETQYF
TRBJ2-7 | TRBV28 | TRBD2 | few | TGTGCCAGCAGTGGTGGACTAGCGGTTTACGAGCAGTACTTC | CASSGGLAVYEQYF
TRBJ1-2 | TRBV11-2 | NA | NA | TGTGCCAGCAAAAACCCTGGTGGACCGCTCGGGGGCTACACCTTC | CASKNPGGPLGGYTF
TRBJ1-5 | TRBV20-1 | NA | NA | TGCAGTGCTACAGGTCTTAGCAATCAGCCCCAGCATTTT | CSATGLSNQPQHF
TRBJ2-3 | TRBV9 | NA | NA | TGTGCCAGCAGCGTAGATGGAGCGGACCCAGATACGCAGTATTTT | CASSVDGADPDTQYF
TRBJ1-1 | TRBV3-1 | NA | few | TGTGCCGGCAGCCAAGCGGGGACGACGGGGACTTTCTTT | CAGSQAGTTGTFF
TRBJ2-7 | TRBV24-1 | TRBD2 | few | TGTGCCACCAGTGACTCTAGCGGGGTTACCTACGAGCAGTACTTC | CATSDSSGVTYEQYF
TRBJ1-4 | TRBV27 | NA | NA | TGTGCCAGCAGCCCCGCATGGGGATTGGCTGAAAAACTGTTTTTT | CASSPAWGLAEKLFF
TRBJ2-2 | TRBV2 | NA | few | TGTGCCAGCAACAGTGCGGGGGCTGCCGGGGAGCTGTTTTTT | CASNSAGAAGELFF
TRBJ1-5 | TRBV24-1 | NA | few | TGTGCCCCCAAGAATCTTAGGGAGACCAATCAGCCCCAGCATTTT | CAPKNLRETNQPQHF
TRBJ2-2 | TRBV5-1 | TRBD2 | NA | TGCGCCAGCAGCCCGACTATAGCGGGAGATAACGGGGAGCTGTTTTTT | CASSPTIAGDNGELFF
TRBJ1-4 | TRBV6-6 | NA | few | TGTGCCAGCAGTTCAGCACAGGGCGTTAATGAAAAACTGTTTTTT | CASSSAQGVNEKLFF
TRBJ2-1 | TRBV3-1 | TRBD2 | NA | TGTGCCAGCAGTCCGGCGGGAGTTCCCCTACCCGAGCAGTTCTTC | CASSPAGVPLPEQFF
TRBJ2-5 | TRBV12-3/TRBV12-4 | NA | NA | TGTGCCAGCAGTTTACGGACTGGGTCTGAGACCCAGTACTTC | CASSLRTGSETQYF
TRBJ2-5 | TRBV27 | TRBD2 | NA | TGTGCCAGCGCCCTTCTCGGAGCGGGAGGGACAGAGACCCAGTACTTC | CASALLGAGGTETQYF
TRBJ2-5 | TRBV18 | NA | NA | TGTGCCAGCTCACCAGGACGGGTGCAAGAGACCCAGTACTTC | CASSPGRVQETQYF
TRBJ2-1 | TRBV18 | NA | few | TGTGCCAGCTCACCGGATGGGGGAACCTACAATGAGCAGTTCTTC | CASSPDGGTYNEQFF
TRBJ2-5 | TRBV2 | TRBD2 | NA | TGTGCCAGCAGTGCTGGGGAGGGAGAGACCCAGTACTTC | CASSAGEGETQYF
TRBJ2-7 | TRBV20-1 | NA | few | TGCAGTGCTATGCTGACCTACGAGCAGTACTTC | CSAMLTYEQYF
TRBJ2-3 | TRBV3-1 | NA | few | TGTGCCAGCAGCCAAGATGGGGGGGGCAACACAGATACGCAGTATTTT | CASSQDGGGNTDTQYF
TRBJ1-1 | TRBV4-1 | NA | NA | TGCGCCAGCAGCCAACCTACTACAGGGCCTGAAGCTTTCTTT | CASSQPTTGPEAFF
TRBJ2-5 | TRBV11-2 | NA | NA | TGTGCCAGCAACTCCGTACCCGGGGGAGAGACCCAGTACTTC | CASNSVPGGETQYF
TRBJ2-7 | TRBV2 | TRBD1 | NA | TGTGCCAGCAGTTATACAGGGGACTACGAGCAGTACTTC | CASSYTGDYEQYF
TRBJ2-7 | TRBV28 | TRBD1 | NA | TGTGCCAGCAGTCCGCCCGGGACAGGGGGCGTCGAGCAGTACTTC | CASSPPGTGGVEQYF
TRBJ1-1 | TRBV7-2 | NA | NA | TGTGCCAGCAGCTTAAGGCAGGGTGAATTATCTGAAGCTTTCTTT | CASSLRQGELSEAFF
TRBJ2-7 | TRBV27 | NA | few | TGTGCCAGCGCCTCACTCCAGAACTACGAGCAGTACTTC | CASASLQNYEQYF
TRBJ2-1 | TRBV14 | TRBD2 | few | TGTGCCAGCAGCCGGCGGGAGGTACCCTACAATGAGCAGTTCTTC | CASSRREVPYNEQFF
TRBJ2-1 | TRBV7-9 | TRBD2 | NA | TGTGCCAGCAGCCATGTGCGGGGGGGCATGGATGAGCAGTTCTTC | CASSHVRGGMDEQFF
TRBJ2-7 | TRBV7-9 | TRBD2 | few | TGTGCCAGCAGCCTCCGCGGGGGGAACTTCTACGAGCAGTACTTC | CASSLRGGNFYEQYF
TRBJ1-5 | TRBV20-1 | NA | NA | TGCAGTGCTAGGCGGCACTTCAATCAGCCCCAGCATTTT | CSARRHFNQPQHF
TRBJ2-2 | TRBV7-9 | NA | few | TGTGCCAGCAGCTTAGTTTTCGAAGCGAAGGGCGGTCCCGGGGAGCTGTTTTTT | CASSLVFEAKGGPGELFF
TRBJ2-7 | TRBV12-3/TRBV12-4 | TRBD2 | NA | TGTGCCAGCATGGGAATGGGGACTAGCGGGAGGGTGTCACCCTACGAGCAGTACTTC | CASMGMGTSGRVSPYEQYF
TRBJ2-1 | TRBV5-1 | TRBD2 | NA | TGCGCCAGCAGCTTGGTACTAGCGGGGGGGCGGGAGCAGTTCTTC | CASSLVLAGGREQFF
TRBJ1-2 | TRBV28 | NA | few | TGTGCCAGCAGTTTAGCCGCGACAGGTCTTTTAAACTATGGCTACGCCTTC | CASSLAATGLLNYGYAF
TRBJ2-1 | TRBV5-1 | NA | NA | TGCGCCAGCAGCTTTAGACCGATAAAGTACAATGAGCAGTTCTTC | CASSFRPIKYNEQFF
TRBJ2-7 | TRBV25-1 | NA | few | TGTGCCAGCAGTATCTACGGCGAGCAGTACTTC | CASSIYGEQYF
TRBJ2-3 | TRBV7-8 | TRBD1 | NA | TGTGCCAGCAGTCTCTCGGACAGGGGAGGTACAGATACGCAGTATTTT | CASSLSDRGGTDTQYF
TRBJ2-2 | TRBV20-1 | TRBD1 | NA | TGCAGTGCTAGGGACAGGGGTGCCACCGGGGAGCTGTTTTTT | CSARDRGATGELFF
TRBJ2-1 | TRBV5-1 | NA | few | TGCGCCAGCATCGGATCCACACGCGGTGAGCAGTTCTTC | CASIGSTRGEQFF
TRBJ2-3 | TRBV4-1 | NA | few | TGCGCCAGCAGCTCGCTCCAGGGGACAGATACGCAGTATTTT | CASSSLQGTDTQYF
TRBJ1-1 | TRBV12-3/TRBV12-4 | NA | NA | TGTGCCAGCATCCTCGACGATTTTGGCACTGAAGCTTTCTTT | CASILDDFGTEAFF
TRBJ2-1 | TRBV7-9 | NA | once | TGTGCCAGCAGCTTAGTGGGCGGAGGTGGGCAGTTCTTC | CASSLVGGGGQFF